The sample holds one count of the clone carrying this T cell receptor beta chain. The antigen is undetermined. V gave up 2 bases and J gave up 8 bases, with 16 bases separating them. The CDR3 has 15 amino acids. In germline, CDR1 is SGHVS, CDR2 FQNEAQ. This sample is part of a study of T-cell memory formation after mild COVID-19. General study points: Clones from the second wave (peaking day 37) had unconfirmed SARS-CoV-2 specificity. The study found contracting CD4+ clones mainly in CM and EM and contracting CD8+ clones in EMRA. Memory cells collected pre-infection included some clones that later responded, suggesting cross-reactive memory joined.

One entry per CDR3 protein, called by TCRdb with MiXCR from the 5' RACE reads. The table includes about 560,000 distinct CDR3 sequences, about 20% detected once. The gene calls are TRBV7-8 and TRBJ2-1; a weak D match, TRBD2 (6 bases). The source material was PBMCs or a T cell subset sorted from them (not recorded which). The receptor was derived from an adult woman who had mild COVID-19 (a few samples of this study predate the infection). Cell type and time point are not known. DNA for the CDR3: TGTGCCAGCAGCTTAATAGCGGAGGACCCATATGAGCAGTTCTTC. Translating gives CASSLIAEDPYEQFF.